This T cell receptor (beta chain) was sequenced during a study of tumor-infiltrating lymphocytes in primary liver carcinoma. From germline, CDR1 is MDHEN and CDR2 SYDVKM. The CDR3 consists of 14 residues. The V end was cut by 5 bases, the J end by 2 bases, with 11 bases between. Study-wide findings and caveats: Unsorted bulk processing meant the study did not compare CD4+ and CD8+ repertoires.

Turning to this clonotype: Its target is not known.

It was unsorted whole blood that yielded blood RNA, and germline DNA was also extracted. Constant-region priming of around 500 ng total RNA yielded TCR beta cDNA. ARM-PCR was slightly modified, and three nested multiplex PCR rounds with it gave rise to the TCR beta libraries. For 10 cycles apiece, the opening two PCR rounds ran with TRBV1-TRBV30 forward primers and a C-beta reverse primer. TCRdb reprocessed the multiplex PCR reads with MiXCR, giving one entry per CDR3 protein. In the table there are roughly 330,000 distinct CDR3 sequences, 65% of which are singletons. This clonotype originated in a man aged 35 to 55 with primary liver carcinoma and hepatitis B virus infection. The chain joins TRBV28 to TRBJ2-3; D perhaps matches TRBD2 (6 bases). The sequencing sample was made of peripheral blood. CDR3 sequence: CASSPGLNTDTQYF. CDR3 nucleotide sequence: TGTGCCAGCAGTCCGGGACTCAACACAGATACGCAGTATTTT.